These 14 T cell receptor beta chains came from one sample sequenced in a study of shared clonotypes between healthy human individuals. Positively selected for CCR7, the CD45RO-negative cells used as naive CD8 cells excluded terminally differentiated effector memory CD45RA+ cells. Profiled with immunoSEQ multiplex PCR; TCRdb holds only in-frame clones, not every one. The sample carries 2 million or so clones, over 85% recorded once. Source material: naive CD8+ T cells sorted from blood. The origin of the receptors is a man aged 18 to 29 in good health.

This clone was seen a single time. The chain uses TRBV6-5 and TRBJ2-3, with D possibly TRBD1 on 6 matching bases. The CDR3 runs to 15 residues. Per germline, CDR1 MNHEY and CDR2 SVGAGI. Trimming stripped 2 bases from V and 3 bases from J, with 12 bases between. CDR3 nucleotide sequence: TGTGCCAGCAGTTACACAGGGCTTCTGACAGATACGCAGTATTTT. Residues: CASSYTGLLTDTQYF.

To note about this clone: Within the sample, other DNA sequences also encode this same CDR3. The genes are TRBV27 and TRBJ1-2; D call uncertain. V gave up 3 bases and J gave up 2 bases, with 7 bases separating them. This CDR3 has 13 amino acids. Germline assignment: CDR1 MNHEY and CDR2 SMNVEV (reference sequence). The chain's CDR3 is CASSLAENYGYTF. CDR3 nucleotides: TGTGCCAGCAGTTTGGCAGAGAACTATGGCTACACCTTC.

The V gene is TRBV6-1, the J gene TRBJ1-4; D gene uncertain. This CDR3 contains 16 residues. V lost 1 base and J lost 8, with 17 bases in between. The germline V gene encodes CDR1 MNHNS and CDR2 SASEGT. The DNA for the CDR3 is TGTGCCAGCAGTGAAGATACAGCCGGAATTGGAGAAAAACTGTTTTTT. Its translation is CASSEDTAGIGEKLFF.

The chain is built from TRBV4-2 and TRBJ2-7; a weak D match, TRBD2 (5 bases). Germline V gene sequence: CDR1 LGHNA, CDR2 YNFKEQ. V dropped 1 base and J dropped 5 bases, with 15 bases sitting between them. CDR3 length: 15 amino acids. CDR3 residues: CASSQGTSNGDEQYF. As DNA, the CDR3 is TGTGCCAGCAGCCAAGGAACTAGTAATGGGGACGAGCAGTACTTC.

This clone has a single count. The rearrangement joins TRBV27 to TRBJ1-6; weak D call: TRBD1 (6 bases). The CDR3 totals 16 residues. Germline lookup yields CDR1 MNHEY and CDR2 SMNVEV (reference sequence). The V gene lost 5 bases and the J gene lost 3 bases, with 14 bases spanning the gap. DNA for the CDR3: TGTGCCAGCAGTCCTAGTAAGGGGGACTATAATTCACCCCTCCACTTT. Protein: CASSPSKGDYNSPLHF.

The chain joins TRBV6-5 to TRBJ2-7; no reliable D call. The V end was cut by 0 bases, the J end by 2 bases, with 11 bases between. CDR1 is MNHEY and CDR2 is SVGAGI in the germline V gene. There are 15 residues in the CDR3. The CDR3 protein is CASSYSAPRAYEQYF. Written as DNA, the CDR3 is TGTGCCAGCAGTTACTCGGCACCGCGAGCCTACGAGCAGTACTTC.

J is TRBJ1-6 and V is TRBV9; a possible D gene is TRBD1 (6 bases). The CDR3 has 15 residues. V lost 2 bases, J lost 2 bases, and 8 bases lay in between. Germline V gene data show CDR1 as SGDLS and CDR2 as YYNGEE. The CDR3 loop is CASSVGDTYNSPLHF. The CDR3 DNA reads TGTGCCAGCAGCGTGGGGGACACCTATAATTCACCCCTCCACTTT.

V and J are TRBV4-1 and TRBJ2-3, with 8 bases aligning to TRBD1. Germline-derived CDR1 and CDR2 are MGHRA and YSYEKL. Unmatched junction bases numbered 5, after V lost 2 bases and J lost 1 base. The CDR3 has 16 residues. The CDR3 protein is CASSQIQGGGTDTQYF. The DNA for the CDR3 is TGCGCCAGCAGCCAAATACAGGGGGGCGGCACAGATACGCAGTATTTT.

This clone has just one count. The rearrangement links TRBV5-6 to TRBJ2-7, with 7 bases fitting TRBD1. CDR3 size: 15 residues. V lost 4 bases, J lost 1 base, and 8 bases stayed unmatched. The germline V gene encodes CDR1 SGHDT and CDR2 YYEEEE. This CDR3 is CASSAIRQGSYEQYF. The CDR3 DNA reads TGTGCCAGCAGCGCCATCAGACAGGGTTCCTACGAGCAGTACTTC. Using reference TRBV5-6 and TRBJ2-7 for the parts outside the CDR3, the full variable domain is DAGVTQSPTHLIKTRGQQVTLRCSPKSGHDTVSWYQQALGQGPQFIFQYYEEEERQRGNFPDRFSGHQFPNYSSELNVNALLLGDSALYLCASSAIRQGSYEQYFGPGTRLTVT.

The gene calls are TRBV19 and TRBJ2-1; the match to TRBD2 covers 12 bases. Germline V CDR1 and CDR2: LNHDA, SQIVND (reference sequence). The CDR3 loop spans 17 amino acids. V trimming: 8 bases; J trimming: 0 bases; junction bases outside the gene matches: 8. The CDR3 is CASRTSGTPSSYNEQFF. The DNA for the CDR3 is TGTGCCAGTCGGACTAGCGGGACCCCGAGCTCCTACAATGAGCAGTTCTTC.

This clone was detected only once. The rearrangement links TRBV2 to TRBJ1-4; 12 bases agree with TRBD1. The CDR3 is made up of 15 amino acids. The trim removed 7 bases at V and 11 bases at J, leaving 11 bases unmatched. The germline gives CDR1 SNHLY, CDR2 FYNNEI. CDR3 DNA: TGTGCCAGCACCGGGGGGACAGGGGGCACGGAGAAACTGTTTTTT. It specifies CASTGGTGGTEKLFF. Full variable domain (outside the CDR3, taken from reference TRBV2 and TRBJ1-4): EPEVTQTPSHQVTQMGQEVILRCVPISNHLYFYWYRQILGQKVEFLVSFYNNEISEKSEIFDDQFSVERPDGSNFTLKIRSTKLEDSAMYFCASTGGTGGTEKLFFGSGTQLSVL.

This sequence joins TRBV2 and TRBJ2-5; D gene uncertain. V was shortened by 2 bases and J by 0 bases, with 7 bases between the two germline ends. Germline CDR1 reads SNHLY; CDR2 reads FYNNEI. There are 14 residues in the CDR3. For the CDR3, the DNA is TGTGCCAGCAGTGAAATAGGATACCAAGAGACCCAGTACTTC. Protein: CASSEIGYQETQYF. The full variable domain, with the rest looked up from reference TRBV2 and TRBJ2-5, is EPEVTQTPSHQVTQMGQEVILRCVPISNHLYFYWYRQILGQKVEFLVSFYNNEISEKSEIFDDQFSVERPDGSNFTLKIRSTKLEDSAMYFCASSEIGYQETQYFGPGTRLLVL.

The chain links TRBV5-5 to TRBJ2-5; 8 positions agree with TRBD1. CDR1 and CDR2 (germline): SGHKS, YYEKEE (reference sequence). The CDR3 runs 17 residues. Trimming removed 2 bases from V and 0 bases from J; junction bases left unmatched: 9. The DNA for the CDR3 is TGTGCCAGCAGCTTAGTCCGGGACAGGACGTACCAAGAGACCCAGTACTTC. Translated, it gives CASSLVRDRTYQETQYF.

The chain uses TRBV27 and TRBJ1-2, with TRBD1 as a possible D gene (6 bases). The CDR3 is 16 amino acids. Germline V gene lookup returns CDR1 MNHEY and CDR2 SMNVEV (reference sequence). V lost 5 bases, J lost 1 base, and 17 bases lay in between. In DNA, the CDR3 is TGTGCCAGCAGTCCTTCCCAGGGGACCCTTAACTATGGCTACACCTTC. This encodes CASSPSQGTLNYGYTF.